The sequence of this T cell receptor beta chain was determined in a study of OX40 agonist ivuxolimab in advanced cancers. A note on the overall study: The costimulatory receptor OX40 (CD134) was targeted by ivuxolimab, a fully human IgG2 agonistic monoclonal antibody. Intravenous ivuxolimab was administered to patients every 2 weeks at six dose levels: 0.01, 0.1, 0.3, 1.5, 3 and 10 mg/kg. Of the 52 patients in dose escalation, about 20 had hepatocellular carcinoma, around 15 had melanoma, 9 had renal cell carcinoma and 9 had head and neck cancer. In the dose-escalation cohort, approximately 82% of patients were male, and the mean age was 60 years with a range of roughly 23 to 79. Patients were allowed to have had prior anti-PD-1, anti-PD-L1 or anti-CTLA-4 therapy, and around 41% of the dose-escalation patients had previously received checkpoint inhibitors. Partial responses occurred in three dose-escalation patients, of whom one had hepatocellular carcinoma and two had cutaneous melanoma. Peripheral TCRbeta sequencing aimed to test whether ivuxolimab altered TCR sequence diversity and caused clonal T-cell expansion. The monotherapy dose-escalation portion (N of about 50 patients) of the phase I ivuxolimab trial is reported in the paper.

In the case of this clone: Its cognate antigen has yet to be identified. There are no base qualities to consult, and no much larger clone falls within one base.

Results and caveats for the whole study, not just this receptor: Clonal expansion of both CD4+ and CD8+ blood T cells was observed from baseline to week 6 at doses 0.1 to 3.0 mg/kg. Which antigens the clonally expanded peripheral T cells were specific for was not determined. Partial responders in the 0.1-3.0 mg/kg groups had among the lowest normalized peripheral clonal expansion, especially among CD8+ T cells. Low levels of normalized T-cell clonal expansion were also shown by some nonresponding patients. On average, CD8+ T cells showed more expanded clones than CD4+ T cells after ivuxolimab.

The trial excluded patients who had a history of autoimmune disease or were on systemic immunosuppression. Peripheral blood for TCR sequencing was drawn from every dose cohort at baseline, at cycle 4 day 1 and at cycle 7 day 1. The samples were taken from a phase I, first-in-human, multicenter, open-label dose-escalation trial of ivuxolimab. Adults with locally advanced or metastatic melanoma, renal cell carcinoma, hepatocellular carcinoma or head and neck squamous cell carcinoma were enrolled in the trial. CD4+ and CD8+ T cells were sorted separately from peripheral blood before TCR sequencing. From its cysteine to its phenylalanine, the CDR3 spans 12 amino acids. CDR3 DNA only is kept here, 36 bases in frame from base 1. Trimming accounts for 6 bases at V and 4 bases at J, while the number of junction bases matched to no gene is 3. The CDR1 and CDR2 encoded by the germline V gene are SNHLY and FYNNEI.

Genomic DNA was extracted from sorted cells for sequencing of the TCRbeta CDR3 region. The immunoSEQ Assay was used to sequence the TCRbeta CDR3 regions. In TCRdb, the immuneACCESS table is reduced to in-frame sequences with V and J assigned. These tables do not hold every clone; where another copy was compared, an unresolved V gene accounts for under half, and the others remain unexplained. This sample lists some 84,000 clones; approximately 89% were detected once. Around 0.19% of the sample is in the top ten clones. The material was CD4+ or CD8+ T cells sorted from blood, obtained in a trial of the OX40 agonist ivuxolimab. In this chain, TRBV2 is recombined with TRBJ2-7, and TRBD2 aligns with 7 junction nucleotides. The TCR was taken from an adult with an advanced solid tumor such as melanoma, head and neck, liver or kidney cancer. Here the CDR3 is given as CASRSGGYEQYF. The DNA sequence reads TGTGCCAGCAGGTCGGGGGGATACGAGCAGTACTTC.